The 6 T cell receptor beta chains presented below share a single source sample, sequenced in a study of beta chain features in type 1 diabetes. Since all of the isolated RNA was reverse transcribed, expressed TCRB transcripts were what got sequenced. Here immunoSEQ multiplex PCR was the method, and the copy in TCRdb shows in-frame clones only, minus some. The sample shows around 320,000 clones, 14% of them seen only once. The sequenced material came from central memory CD4+ T cells from blood. The receptors come from a man aged 25-45 years in good health.

This clone occurred a few times. The chain couples TRBV11-2 to TRBJ2-1; D might be TRBD2 (6 bases). The CDR3 covers 14 residues. CDR1 is SGHAT and CDR2 is FQNNGV in the germline V gene. Trimming pared 7 bases from V and 8 bases from J, leaving 18 bases between. The CDR3 DNA sequence: TGTGCCAGCACCTCCGGGACTTTTGTTTATGAGCAGTTCTTC. It specifies CASTSGTFVYEQFF.

At least ten counts were recorded for this clone. The chain uses TRBV7-2 and TRBJ2-4, with TRBD2 matching 7 bases. This CDR3 is built from 14 residues. The germline V gene has CDR1 SGHTA and CDR2 FQGNSA. V lost 5 bases and J lost 9; bases outside the gene matches: 10. CDR3 nucleotide sequence: TGTGCCAGCAGCGGGAGGGACGGTAGTGGCATTCAGTACTTC. It yields the protein CASSGRDGSGIQYF.

This clone has more than one count but fewer than ten. The chain has TRBV10-3 and TRBJ1-1, with 8 bases matching TRBD1. Trimming cost V 10 bases and J 2 bases; bases outside gene matches: 12. In germline, CDR1 is ENHRY, CDR2 SYGVKD. The CDR3 consists of 15 residues. CDR3 nucleotides: TGTGCCACCTTGGACAGGGCTGTGGAAAACACTGAAGCTTTCTTT. Amino acid sequence: CATLDRAVENTEAFF.

This clone was recorded a few times. The chain joins TRBV7-8 to TRBJ2-5; weak D call: TRBD2 (5 bases). There are 14 residues in the CDR3. The V gene's germline CDR1 is SGHVS and CDR2 FQNEAQ. V was trimmed by 6 bases and J by 7 bases, leaving 18 bases between them. The CDR3 region has the DNA TGTGCCAGCAGGACCGGACGCCTACGGGGGACCCAGTACTTC. Translating gives CASRTGRLRGTQYF.

The rearrangement joins TRBV2 to TRBJ1-5; D gene unclear. The length of the CDR3 is 13 residues. CDR1 and CDR2 from the germline V gene are SNHLY and FYNNEI. Trimming took 4 bases from V and 5 from J, leaving 9 bases between them. CDR3 sequence (DNA): TGTGCCAGCAGTGGCGATGGGTATCAGCCCCAGCATTTT. Encoded protein: CASSGDGYQPQHF.

This clone was picked up one time. This chain links TRBV5-4 with TRBJ2-5; D ambiguous. Trimming pared 3 bases from V and 9 bases from J, leaving 12 bases between. CDR1 SGHNT and CDR2 YYREEE come from the germline V gene (reference sequence). This CDR3 region has 12 residues. CDR3 sequence: CASSSDLRAQYF. For the CDR3, the DNA is TGTGCCAGCAGCTCCGACTTAAGGGCCCAGTACTTC.